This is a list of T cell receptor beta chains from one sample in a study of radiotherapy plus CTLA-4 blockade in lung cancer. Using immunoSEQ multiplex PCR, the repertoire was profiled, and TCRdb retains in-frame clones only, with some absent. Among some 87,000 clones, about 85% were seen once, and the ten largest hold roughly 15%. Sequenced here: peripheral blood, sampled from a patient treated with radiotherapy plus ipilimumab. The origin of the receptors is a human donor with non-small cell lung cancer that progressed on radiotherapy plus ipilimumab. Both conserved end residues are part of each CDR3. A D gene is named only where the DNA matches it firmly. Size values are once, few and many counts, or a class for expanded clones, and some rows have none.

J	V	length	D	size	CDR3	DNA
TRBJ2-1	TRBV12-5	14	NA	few	CASGLVPENNEQFF	TGTGCTAGTGGTTTGGTACCGGAGAACAATGAGCAGTTCTTC
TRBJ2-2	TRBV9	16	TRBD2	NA	CASSVEAGAVTGELFF	TGTGCCAGCAGCGTAGAGGCGGGAGCGGTCACCGGGGAGCTGTTTTTT
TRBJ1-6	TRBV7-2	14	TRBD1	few	CASSWGQDNSPLHF	TGTGCCAGTTCATGGGGACAGGATAATTCACCCCTCCACTTT
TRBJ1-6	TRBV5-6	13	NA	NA	CASSLGPNSPPHF	TGTGCCAGCAGCCTGGGACCTAATTCACCCCCCCACTTT
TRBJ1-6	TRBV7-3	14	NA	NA	CASSLEARNSPLHF	TGTGCCAGCAGCTTGGAGGCGAGGAATTCACCCCTCCACTTT
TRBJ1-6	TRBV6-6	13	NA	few	CASSLRQGSPLHF	TGTGCCAGCAGTCTACGGCAGGGTTCACCCCTCCACTTT
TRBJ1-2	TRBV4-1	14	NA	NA	CASSQDQVPRGYTF	TGCGCCAGCAGCCAAGATCAAGTTCCGAGAGGGTACACCTTC
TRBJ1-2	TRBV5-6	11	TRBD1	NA	CASSTGGGYTF	TGTGCCAGCAGCACAGGGGGTGGCTACACCTTC
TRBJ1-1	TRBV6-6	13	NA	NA	CASSPGLNTEAFF	TGTGCCAGCAGCCCGGGCCTGAACACTGAAGCTTTCTTT
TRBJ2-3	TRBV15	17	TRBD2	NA	CATSRVSSGGATDTQYF	TGTGCCACCAGCAGAGTTAGTAGCGGGGGAGCCACAGATACGCAGTATTTT
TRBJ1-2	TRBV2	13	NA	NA	CASREDGNYGYTF	TGTGCCAGCAGGGAGGACGGCAACTATGGCTACACCTTC
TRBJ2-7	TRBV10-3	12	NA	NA	CAISESDGEQYF	TGTGCCATCAGTGAGTCAGATGGCGAGCAGTACTTC
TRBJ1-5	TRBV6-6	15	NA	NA	CASSYSLGANQPQHF	TGTGCCAGCAGTTACTCGTTGGGGGCGAATCAGCCCCAGCATTTT
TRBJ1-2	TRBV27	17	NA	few	CASSLSAGKGANYGYTF	TGTGCCAGCAGTTTATCGGCAGGGAAAGGAGCTAACTATGGCTACACCTTC
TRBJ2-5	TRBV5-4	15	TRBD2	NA	CASSLDGGRGETQYF	TGTGCCAGCAGCTTGGATGGCGGGAGGGGGGAGACCCAGTACTTC
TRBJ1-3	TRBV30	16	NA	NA	CAWRRPGTSTGNTIYF	TGTGCCTGGAGACGACCCGGGACGTCTACTGGAAACACCATATATTTT
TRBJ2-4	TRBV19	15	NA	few	CASSSLWGSKNIQYF	TGTGCCAGTAGTAGCCTGTGGGGTTCCAAAAACATTCAGTACTTC
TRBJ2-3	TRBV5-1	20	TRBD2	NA	CASSLAYTSGSTTGADTQYF	TGCGCCAGCAGCCTGGCCTATACTAGCGGGAGTACGACGGGCGCAGATACGCAGTATTTT
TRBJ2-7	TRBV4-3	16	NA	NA	CASSPGRGLSSYEQYF	TGCGCCAGCAGTCCCGGGCGTGGCCTTAGCTCCTACGAGCAGTACTTC
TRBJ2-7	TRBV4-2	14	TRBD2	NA	CASSQAGGVYEQYF	TGTGCCAGCAGCCAGGCCGGGGGGGTTTACGAGCAGTACTTC
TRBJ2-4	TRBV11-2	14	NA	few	CASSLAPGANIQYF	TGTGCCAGCAGCTTAGCCCCGGGAGCAAACATTCAGTACTTC
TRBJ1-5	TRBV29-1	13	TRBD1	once	CSVSRDRGQPQHF	TGCAGCGTTTCGAGGGACAGGGGTCAGCCCCAGCATTTT
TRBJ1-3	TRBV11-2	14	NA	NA	CASSLDLSGNTIYF	TGTGCCAGCAGCTTAGACCTCTCTGGAAACACCATATATTTT
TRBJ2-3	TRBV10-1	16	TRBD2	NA	CASSERSGGAADTQYF	TGCGCCAGCAGTGAGCGTAGCGGGGGGGCAGCAGATACGCAGTATTTT
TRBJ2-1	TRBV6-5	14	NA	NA	CASLPTTGVGGEFF	TGTGCCAGCCTCCCCACGACGGGTGTAGGGGGGGAGTTCTTC
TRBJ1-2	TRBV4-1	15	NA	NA	CASSQEGGQRGGYTF	TGCGCCAGCAGCCAAGAAGGGGGGCAGCGGGGTGGCTACACCTTC
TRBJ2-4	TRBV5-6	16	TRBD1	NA	CASSAEDRGRGNIQYF	TGTGCCAGCAGCGCGGAGGACAGGGGGCGCGGGAACATTCAGTACTTC
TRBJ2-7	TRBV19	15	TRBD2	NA	CASRRGGEGTYEQYF	TGTGCCAGTAGGAGGGGCGGGGAGGGGACCTACGAGCAGTACTTC
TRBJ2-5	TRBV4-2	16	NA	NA	CASSQGVGLRQETQYF	TGTGCCAGCAGCCAGGGGGTGGGGTTACGCCAAGAGACCCAGTACTTC
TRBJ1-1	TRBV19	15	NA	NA	CASRYSITLNTEAFF	TGTGCCAGTAGATACAGCATAACCCTGAACACTGAAGCTTTCTTT
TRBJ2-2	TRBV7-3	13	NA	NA	CASSSLLLGELFF	TGTGCCAGCAGCTCCCTCCTCTTGGGGGAGCTGTTTTTT
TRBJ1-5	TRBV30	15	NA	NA	CAWSALAGLGQPQHF	TGTGCCTGGAGTGCCCTGGCGGGGCTGGGCCAGCCCCAGCATTTT
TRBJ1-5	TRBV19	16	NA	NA	CATEGRRSDSNQPQHF	TGTGCCACCGAGGGCCGCAGGAGCGATAGCAATCAGCCCCAGCATTTT
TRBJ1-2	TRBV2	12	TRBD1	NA	CASRDRDRGYTF	TGTGCCAGCAGGGACAGGGATCGTGGCTACACCTTC
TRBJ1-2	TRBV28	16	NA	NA	CASSPFGQAINYGYTF	TGTGCCAGCAGCCCCTTTGGGCAAGCTATTAACTATGGCTACACCTTC
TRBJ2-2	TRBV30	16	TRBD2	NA	CACPAAGEPNTGELFF	TGTGCCTGTCCGGCAGCGGGGGAACCCAACACCGGGGAGCTGTTTTTT
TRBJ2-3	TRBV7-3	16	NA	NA	CASSLNPPTAGGTQYF	TGTGCCAGCAGCTTAAACCCCCCGACGGCCGGGGGTACGCAGTATTTT
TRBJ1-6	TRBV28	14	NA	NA	CASSFPDGFSPLHF	TGTGCCAGCAGTTTCCCGGACGGATTTTCACCCCTCCACTTT
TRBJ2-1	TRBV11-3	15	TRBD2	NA	CASSLTSGGRGEQFF	TGTGCCAGCAGCCTCACTAGCGGGGGGCGGGGTGAGCAGTTCTTC
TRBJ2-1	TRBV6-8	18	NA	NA	CASSSIEAAGHEANEQFF	TGTGCCAGCAGTTCTATTGAGGCGGCGGGACACGAAGCCAATGAGCAGTTCTTC
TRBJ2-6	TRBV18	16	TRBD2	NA	CASSPTGGPGANVLTF	TGTGCCAGCTCACCAACGGGGGGGCCTGGGGCCAACGTCCTGACTTTC
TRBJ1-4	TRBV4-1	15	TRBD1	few	CASSQGTGGYEKLFF	TGCGCCAGCAGCCAAGGGACAGGGGGCTATGAAAAACTGTTTTTT
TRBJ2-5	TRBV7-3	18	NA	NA	CASSLKRGGGPNQETQYF	TGTGCCAGCAGCTTAAAGAGGGGTGGGGGACCGAACCAAGAGACCCAGTACTTC
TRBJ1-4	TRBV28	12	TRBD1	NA	CASSLWGRGPVF	TGTGCCAGCAGTTTATGGGGCAGGGGGCCTGTTTTT
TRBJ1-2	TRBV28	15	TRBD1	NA	CASSMGTGANYGYTF	TGTGCCAGCAGTATGGGGACAGGGGCTAACTATGGCTACACCTTC
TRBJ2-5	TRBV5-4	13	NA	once	CASSLKGGETQYF	TGTGCCAGCAGCTTGAAAGGGGGGGAGACCCAGTACTTC
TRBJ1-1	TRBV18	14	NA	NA	CASSPRTANTEAFF	TGTGCCAGCTCACCACGGACAGCGAACACTGAAGCTTTCTTT
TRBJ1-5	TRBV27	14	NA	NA	CASSLGPGHQPQHF	TGTGCCAGCAGTTTAGGCCCAGGGCATCAGCCCCAGCATTTT
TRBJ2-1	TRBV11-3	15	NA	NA	CASSLAPLVYNEQFF	TGTGCCAGCAGCTTGGCTCCCCTCGTCTACAATGAGCAGTTCTTC
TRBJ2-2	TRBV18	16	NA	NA	CASSPQGGPNTGELFF	TGTGCCAGCTCCCCGCAGGGGGGTCCGAACACCGGGGAGCTGTTTTTT
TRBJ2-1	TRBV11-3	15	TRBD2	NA	CASSSLLAGVDEQFF	TGTGCCAGCAGCTCCCTCCTAGCGGGAGTGGATGAGCAGTTCTTC
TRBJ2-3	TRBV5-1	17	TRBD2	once	CASSPGTSGTSTDTQYF	TGCGCCAGCAGCCCCGGGACTAGCGGGACTAGCACAGATACGCAGTATTTT
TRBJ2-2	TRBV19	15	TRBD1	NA	CASLQGLRNTGELFF	TGTGCCAGTCTACAGGGGCTACGGAACACCGGGGAGCTGTTTTTT